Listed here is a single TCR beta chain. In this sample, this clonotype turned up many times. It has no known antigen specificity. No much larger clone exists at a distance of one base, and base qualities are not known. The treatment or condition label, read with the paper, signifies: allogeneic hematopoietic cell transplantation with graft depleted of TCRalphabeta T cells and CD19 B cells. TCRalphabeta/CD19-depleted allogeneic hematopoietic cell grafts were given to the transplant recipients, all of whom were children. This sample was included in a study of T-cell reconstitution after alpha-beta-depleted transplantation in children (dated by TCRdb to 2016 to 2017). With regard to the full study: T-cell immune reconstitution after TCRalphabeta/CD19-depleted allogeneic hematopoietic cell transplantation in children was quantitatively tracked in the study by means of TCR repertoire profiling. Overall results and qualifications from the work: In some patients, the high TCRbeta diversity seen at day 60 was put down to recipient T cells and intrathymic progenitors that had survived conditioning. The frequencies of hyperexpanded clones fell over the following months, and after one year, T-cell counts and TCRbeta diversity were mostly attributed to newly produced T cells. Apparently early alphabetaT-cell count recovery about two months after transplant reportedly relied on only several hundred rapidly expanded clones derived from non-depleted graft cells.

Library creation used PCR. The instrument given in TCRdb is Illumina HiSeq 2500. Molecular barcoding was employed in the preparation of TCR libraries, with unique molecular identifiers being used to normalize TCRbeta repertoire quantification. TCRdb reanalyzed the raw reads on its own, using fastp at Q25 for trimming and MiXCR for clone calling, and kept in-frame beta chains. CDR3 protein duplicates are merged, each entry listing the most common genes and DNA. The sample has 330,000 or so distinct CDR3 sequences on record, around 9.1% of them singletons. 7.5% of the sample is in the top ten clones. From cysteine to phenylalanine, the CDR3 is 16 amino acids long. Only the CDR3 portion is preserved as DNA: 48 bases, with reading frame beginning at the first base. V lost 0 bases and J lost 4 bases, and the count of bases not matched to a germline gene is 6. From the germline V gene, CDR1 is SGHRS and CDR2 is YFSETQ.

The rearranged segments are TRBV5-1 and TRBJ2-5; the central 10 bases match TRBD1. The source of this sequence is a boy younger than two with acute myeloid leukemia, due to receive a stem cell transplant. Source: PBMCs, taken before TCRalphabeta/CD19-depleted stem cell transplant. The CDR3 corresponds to CASSLASRDRGETQYF. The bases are TGCGCCAGCAGCTTGGCTTCCCGGGACAGGGGAGAGACCCAGTACTTC.